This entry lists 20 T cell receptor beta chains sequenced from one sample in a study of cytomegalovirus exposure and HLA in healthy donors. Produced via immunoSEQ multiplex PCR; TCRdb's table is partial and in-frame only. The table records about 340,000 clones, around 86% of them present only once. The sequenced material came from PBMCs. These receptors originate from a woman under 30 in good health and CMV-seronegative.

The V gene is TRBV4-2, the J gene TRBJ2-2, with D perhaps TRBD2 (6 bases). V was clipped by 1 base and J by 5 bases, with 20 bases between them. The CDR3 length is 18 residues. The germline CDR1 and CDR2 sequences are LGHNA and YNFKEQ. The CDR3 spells CASSQAQAIRERTGELFF. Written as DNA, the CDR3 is TGTGCCAGCAGCCAAGCCCAAGCTATACGGGAGAGAACCGGGGAGCTGTTTTTT.

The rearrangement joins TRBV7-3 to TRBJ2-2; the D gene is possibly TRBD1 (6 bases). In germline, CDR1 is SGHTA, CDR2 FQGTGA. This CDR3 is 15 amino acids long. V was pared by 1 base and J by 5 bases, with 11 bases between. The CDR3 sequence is CASSLKAGETGELFF. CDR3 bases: TGTGCCAGCAGCTTAAAGGCAGGGGAAACCGGGGAGCTGTTTTTT.

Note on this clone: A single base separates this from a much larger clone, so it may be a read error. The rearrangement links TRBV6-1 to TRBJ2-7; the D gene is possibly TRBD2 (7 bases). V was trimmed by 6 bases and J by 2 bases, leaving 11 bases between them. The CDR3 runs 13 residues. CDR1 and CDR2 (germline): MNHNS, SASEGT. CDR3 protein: CASSPGGPYEQYF. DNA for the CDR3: TGTGCCAGCAGCCCCGGGGGGCCCTACGAGCAGTACTTC.

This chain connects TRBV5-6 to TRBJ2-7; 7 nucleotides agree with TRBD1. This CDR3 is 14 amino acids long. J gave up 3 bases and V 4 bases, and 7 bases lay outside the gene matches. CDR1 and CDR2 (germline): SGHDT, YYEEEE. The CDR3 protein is CASSAVQGNYEQYF. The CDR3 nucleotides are TGTGCCAGCAGCGCGGTACAGGGGAACTACGAGCAGTACTTC.

The CDR3 loop is CASSFRQASYEQYF. As DNA, the CDR3 is TGCGCCAGCAGCTTTCGTCAGGCGTCCTACGAGCAGTACTTC. The chain links TRBV5-1 to TRBJ2-7; D ambiguous. The CDR3 runs 14 residues. Trimming left V 2 bases short and J 1 base short, with 10 bases between. Germline assignment: CDR1 SGHRS and CDR2 YFSETQ. Full variable domain (outside the CDR3, taken from reference TRBV5-1 and TRBJ2-7): KAGVTQTPRYLIKTRGQQVTLSCSPISGHRSVSWYQQTPGQGLQFLFEYFSETQRNKGNFPGRFSGRQFSNSRSEMNVSTLELGDSALYLCASSFRQASYEQYFGPGTRLTVT.

CDR3 region: CASRGTERTNEKLFF. CDR3 nucleotide sequence: TGTGCCAGCAGAGGGACAGAAAGAACTAATGAAAAACTGTTTTTT. The genes are TRBV2 and TRBJ1-4; TRBD1 aligns across 7 bases. The CDR3 runs 15 residues. The V gene's germline CDR1 is SNHLY and CDR2 FYNNEI. Trimming at V came to 6 bases and at J to 1 base, leaving 5 bases not matched to a gene.

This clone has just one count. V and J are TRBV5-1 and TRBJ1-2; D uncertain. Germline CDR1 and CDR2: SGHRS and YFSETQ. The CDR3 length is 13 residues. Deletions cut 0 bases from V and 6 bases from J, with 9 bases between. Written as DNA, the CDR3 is TGCGCCAGCAGCTTGGTTGGCAGCGATGGCTACACCTTC. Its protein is CASSLVGSDGYTF.

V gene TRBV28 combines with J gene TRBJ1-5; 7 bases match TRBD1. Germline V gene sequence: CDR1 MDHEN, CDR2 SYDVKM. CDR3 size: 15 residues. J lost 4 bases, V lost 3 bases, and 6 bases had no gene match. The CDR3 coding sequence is TGTGCCAGCAGTTTCCGGGACAGAGATAATCAGCCCCAGCATTTT. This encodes CASSFRDRDNQPQHF.

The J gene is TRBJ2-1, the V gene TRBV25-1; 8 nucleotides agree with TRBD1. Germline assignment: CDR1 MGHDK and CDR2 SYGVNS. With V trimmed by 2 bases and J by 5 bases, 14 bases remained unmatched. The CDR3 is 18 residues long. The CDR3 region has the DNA TGTGCCAGCAGTGAACAGATAGGACAGGGCGCGTCCAACAATGAGCAGTTCTTC. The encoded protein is CASSEQIGQGASNNEQFF.

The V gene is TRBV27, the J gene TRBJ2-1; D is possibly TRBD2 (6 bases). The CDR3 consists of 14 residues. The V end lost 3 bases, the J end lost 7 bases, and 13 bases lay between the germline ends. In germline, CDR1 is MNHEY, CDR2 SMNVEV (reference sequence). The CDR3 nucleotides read TGTGCCAGCAGTTTGGTGGAGGGGAGGAATGAGCAGTTCTTC. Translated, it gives CASSLVEGRNEQFF.

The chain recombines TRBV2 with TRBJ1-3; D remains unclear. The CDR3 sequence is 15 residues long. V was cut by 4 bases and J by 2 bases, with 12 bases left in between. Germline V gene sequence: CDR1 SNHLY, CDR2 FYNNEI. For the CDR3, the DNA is TGTGCCAGCAGTGCTGACTCGGCAGCTGGAAACACCATATATTTT. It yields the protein CASSADSAAGNTIYF.

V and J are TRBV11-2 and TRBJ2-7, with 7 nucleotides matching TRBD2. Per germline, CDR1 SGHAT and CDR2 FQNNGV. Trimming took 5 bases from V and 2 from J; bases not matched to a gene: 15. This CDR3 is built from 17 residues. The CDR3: CASSPLGPSGLPYEQYF. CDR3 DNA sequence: TGTGCCAGCAGCCCCCTCGGCCCTAGCGGCCTCCCCTACGAGCAGTACTTC.

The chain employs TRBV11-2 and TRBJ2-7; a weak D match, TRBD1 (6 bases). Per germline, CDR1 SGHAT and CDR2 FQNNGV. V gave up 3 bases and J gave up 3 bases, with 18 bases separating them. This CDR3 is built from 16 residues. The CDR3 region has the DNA TGTGCCAGCAGCTTCCCGACAGGCCTGGCCCTCTACGAGCAGTACTTC. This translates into CASSFPTGLALYEQYF.

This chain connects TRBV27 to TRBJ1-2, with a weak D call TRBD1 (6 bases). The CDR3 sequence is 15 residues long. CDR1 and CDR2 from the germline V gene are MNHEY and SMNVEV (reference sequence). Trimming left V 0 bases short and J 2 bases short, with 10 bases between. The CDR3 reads CASSLSPRGNYGYTF. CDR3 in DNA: TGTGCCAGCAGTTTATCTCCCAGGGGAAACTATGGCTACACCTTC.

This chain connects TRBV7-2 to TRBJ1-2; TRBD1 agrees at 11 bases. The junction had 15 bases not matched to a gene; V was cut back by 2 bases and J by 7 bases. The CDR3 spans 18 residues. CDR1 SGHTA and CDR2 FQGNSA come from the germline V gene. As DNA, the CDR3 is TGTGCCAGCAGCTTACCTCCAGGGGGCGGACAGGGGGCTAGTGGCTACACCTTC. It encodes CASSLPPGGGQGASGYTF.

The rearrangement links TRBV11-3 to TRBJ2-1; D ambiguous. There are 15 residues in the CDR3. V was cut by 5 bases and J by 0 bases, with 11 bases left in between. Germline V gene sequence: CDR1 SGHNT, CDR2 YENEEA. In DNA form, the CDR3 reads TGTGCCAGCAGCCCCTCCCCCAGCTCCTACAATGAGCAGTTCTTC. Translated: CASSPSPSSYNEQFF.

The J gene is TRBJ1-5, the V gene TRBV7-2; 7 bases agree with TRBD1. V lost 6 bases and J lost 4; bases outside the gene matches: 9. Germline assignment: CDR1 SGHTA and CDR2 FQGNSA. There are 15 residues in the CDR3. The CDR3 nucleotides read TGTGCCAGCAGGTCCACAGGGGCCATGAATCAGCCCCAGCATTTT. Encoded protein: CASRSTGAMNQPQHF.

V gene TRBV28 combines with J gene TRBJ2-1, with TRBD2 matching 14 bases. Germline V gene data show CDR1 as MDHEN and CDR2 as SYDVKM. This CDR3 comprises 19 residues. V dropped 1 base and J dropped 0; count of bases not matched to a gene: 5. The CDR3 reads CASSLFGLAGGSSYNEQFF. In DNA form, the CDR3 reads TGTGCCAGCAGTTTATTTGGACTAGCGGGAGGAAGCTCCTACAATGAGCAGTTCTTC.

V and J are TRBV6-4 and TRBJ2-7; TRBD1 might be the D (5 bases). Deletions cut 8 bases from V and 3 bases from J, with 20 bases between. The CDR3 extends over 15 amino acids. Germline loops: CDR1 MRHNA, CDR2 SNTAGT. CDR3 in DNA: TGTGCCAGCTGCTTGACAGCACAGCCTCTCTACGAGCAGTACTTC. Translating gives CASCLTAQPLYEQYF.

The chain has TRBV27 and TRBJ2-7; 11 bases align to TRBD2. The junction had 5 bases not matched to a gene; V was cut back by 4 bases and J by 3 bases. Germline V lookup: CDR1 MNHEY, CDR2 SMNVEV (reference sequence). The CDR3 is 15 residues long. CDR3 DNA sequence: TGTGCCAGCAGTTCCCCGGGACTAGCGGACTACGAGCAGTACTTC. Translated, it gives CASSSPGLADYEQYF.